Listed below are T cell receptor beta chains from one sample, sequenced in a study of early T cells in non-severe SARS-CoV-2 infection. MiXCR was run by TCRdb on the 5' RACE reads, yielding one entry per CDR3 protein. The sample lists 50,000 to 70,000 distinct CDR3 sequences; 7.7% were seen once. The sequencing sample was made of whole blood. These receptors originate from an adult who was a healthcare worker with PCR-confirmed SARS-CoV-2 infection or an uninfected control (not recorded which). CDR3s leave out the opening cysteine and the closing phenylalanine or tryptophan. Size tells how often a clone was seen (once, few, many) or the class of an expanded clone, and some rows leave it out.

len,abundance,v_gene,CDR3aa
11,many,TRBV18,ASSASANEKLF
13,.,TRBV18,ASSPLASGADVLT
13,few,TRBV20-1,SAQTSGRGPGELF
14,many,TRBV27,ASSFRLAGQTDTQY
13,.,TRBV29-1,SAASGTGTTDTQY
15,few,TRBV19,ASSIQRLAGNTDTQY
11,many,TRBV30,AWSQANHQPQH
12,few,TRBV28,ASSLDPSTDTQY
13,.,TRBV6-5,ASSPDDRAPYEQY
13,few,TRBV5-1,ASSSPGTPTGELF
14,few,TRBV7-6,ASSPGTGGPGNTIY
15,.,TRBV20-1,SARAFRTGRVADTQY
13,few,TRBV18,ASSPTTGRTLGQY
13,many,TRBV6-1,ASTEGSASGNTIY
14,few,TRBV18,ASSPGGKGPGNTIY
13,many,TRBV5-6,ASSLLAVEDYGYT